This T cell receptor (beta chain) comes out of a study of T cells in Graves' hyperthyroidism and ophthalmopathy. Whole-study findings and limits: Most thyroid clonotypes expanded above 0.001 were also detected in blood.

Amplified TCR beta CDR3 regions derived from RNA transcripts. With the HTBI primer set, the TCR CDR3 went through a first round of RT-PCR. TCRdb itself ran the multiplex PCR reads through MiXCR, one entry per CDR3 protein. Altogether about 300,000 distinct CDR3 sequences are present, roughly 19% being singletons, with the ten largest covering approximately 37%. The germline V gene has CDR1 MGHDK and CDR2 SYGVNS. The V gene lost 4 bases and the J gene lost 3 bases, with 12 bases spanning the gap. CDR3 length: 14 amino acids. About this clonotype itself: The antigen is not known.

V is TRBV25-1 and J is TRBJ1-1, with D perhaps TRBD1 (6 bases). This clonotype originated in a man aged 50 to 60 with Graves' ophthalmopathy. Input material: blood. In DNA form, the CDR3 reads TGTGCCAGCAGTGCGACAGGAATGGACACTGAAGCTTTCTTT. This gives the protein CASSATGMDTEAFF.